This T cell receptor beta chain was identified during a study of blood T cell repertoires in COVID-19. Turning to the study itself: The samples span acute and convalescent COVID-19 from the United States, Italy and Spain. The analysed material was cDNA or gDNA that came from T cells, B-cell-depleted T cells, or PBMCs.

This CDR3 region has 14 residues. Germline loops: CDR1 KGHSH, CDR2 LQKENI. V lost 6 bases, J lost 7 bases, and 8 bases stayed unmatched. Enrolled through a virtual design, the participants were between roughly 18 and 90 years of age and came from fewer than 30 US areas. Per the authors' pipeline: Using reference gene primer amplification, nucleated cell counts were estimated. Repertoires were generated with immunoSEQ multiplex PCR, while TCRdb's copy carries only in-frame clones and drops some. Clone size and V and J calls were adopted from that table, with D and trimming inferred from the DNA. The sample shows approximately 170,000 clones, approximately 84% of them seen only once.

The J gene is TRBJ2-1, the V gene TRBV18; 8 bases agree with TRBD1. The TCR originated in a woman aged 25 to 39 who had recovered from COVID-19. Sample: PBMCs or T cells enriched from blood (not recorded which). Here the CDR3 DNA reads TGTGCCAGCTCGGACGACAGGGGTGGTAATGAGCAGTTCTTC. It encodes CASSDDRGGNEQFF. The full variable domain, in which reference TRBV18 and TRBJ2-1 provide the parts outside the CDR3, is NAGVMQNPRHLVRRRGQEARLRCSPMKGHSHVYWYRQLPEEGLKFMVYLQKENIIDESGMPKERFSAEFPKEGPSILRIQQVVRGDSAAYFCASSDDRGGNEQFFGPGTRLTVL.